Sequencing of this TCR beta chain was carried out in a study of T cells expressing NK-cell markers. Study-level results: It is unclear if expanded NKG2C-expressing clones target HCMV antigens.

Note on this clonotype: The target antigen is unknown.

5'RACE template switching with UMIs generated TCR beta cDNA. TCRdb reanalyzed the 5' RACE reads, giving one entry per CDR3 protein sequence and no DNA. Reported are about 550,000 distinct CDR3 sequences; the ten largest clones contain approximately 3.5%. There are 17 residues in the CDR3. Germline CDR1 MNHEY, CDR2 SVGAGI. The sequenced material came from blood T cells: a sorted CD56 or NKG2C T cell subset, CD4+ or CD8+ T cells, or bulk PBMC T cells (not recorded which). The rearrangement joins TRBV6-5 to TRBJ2-3; the TCRdb call, TRBD2, lacks DNA for checking. The sequence came from a young man in good health. Here the CDR3 reads CASSYEGAGWGRDTQYF.